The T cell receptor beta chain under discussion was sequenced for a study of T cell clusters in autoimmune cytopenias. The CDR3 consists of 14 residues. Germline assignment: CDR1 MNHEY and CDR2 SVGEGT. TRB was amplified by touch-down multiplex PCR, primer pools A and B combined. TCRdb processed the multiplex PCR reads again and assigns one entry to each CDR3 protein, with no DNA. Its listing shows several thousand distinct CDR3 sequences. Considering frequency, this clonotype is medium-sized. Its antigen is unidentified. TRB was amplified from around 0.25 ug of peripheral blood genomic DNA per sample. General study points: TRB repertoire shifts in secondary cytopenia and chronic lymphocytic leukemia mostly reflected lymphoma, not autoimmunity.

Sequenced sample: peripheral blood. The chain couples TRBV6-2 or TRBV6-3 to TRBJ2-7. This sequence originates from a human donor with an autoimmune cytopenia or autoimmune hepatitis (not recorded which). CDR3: CASSYSGKTYEQYF.